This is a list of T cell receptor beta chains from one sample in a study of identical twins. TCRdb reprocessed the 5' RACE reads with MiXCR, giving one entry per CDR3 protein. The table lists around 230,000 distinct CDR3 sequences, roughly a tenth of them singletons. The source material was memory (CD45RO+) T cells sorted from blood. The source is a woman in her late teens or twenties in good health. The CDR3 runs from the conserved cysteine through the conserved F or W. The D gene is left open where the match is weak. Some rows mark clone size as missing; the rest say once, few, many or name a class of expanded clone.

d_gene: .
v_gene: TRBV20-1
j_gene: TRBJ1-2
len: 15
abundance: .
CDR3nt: TGCAGTGCTAGAGATATGGGACACTCATTCTATGGCTACACCTTC
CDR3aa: CSARDMGHSFYGYTF

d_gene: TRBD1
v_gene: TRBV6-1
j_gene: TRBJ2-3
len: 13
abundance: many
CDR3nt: TGTGCGTATCAGGACAGGGGACCAGATACGCAGTATTTT
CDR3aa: CAYQDRGPDTQYF

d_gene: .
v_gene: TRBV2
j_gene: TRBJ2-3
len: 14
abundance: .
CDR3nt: TGTGCCAGCAGAGAAACTACAGCGACAGATACGCAGTATTTT
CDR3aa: CASRETTATDTQYF

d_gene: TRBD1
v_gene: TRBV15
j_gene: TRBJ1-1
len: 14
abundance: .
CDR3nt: TGTGCCACCAGCAAGGACAGGGGGAACACTGAAGCTTTCTTT
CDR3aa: CATSKDRGNTEAFF

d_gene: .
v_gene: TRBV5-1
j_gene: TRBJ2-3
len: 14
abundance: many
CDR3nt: TGCGCCAGCAGCTTGGATGGGGCAGGAGATACGCAGTATTTT
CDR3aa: CASSLDGAGDTQYF

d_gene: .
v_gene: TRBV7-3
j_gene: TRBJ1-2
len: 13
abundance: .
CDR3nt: TGTGCCAGCAGCTCCGATCCTGGCTATGGCTACACCTTC
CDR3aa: CASSSDPGYGYTF

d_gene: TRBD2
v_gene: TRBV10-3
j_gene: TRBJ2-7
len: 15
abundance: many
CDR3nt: TGTGCCATCAGGCCCGGGACTAGCGGTCCCTACGAGCAGTACTTC
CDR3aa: CAIRPGTSGPYEQYF

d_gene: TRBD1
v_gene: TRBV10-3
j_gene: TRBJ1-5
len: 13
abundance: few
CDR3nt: TGTGCCGCCGGACAGGGCGGAGATCAGCCCCAGCATTTT
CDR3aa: CAAGQGGDQPQHF

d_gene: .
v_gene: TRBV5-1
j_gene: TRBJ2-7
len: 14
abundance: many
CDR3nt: TGCGCCAGCAGCTTGGAGGGACCCTACTACGAGCAGTACTTC
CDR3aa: CASSLEGPYYEQYF

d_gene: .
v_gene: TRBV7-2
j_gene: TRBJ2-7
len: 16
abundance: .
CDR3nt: TGTGCCAGCAGCTTAGTAGGTGCGATGAGCTCCTACGAGCAGTACTTC
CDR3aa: CASSLVGAMSSYEQYF

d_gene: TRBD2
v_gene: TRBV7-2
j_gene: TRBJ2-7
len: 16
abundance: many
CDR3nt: TGTGCCAGCAGCTTAAGGACTAGCGGGAGATCCTACGAGCAGTACTTC
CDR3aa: CASSLRTSGRSYEQYF